This T cell receptor (beta chain) was obtained from a study of beta chain features in type 1 diabetes. Findings of the study overall: Compared to healthy donors, patients appeared to have naive, central memory and Treg TCRB repertoires that were more alike. Significant though moderate, a shortening of TCRB CDR3s appeared in all four CD4+ subsets of Type 1 diabetes patients.

Of the isolated RNA, all was reverse transcribed, and so the sequenced material was expressed TCRB transcripts. Method: immunoSEQ multiplex PCR; TCRdb's copy keeps in-frame clones and lacks some. This sample has 130,000 to 150,000 clones; about 13% occur once, and the top ten carry less than 1.5%. This clone was observed a few times. Its antigen is unknown. The source is a man between 18 and 29 years old with type 1 diabetes. Sequenced input: central memory CD4+ T cells from blood.

The CDR3 nucleotides read TGTGCCAGCAGGTTTATAGGGGAGCTGTTTTTT. Translation gives CASRFIGELFF. The V gene is TRBV6-5, the J gene TRBJ2-2; D is unresolved. V was trimmed by 6 bases and J by 8 bases, leaving 7 bases between them. In germline, CDR1 is MNHEY, CDR2 SVGAGI. The CDR3 loop spans 11 amino acids.